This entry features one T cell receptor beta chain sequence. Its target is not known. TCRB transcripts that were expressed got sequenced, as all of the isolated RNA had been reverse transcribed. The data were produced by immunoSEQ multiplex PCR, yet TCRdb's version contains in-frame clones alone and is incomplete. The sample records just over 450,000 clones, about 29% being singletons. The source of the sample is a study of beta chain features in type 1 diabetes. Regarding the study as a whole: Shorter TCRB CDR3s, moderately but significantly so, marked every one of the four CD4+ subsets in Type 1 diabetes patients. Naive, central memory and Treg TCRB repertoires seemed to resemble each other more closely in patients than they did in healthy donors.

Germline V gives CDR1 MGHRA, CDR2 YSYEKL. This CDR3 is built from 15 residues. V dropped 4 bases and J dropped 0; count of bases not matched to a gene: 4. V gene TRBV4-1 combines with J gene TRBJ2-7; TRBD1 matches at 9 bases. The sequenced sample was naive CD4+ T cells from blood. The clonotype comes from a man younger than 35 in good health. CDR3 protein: CASSRTGADSYEQYF. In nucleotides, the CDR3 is TGCGCCAGCAGCCGGACAGGGGCCGACTCCTACGAGCAGTACTTC.